A selection of T cell receptor beta chains follows, all from one sample in a study of blood T cell repertoires in COVID-19. Data came from immunoSEQ multiplex PCR; TCRdb stores just in-frame clones and leaves some out. Among 200,000 or so clones listed, 89% were seen once. The sequencing input was PBMCs or T cells enriched from blood (not recorded which). The receptors were sampled from a woman between 40 and 55 years old with acute COVID-19. Both conserved end residues are part of each CDR3. Fields, in order: clone size, V gene, CDR3 length, J gene, D gene, CDR3 DNA, CDR3 protein. The D gene is left open where the match is weak. Size values are once, few and many counts, or a class for expanded clones, and some rows have none.

size: .; V: TRBV3-1/TRBV3-2; length: 17; J: TRBJ2-1; D: .; DNA: TGTGCCAGCAGCCGATGCGCGGAGGGGGCGGTTCGGAATGAGCAGTTCTTC; CDR3: CASSRCAEGAVRNEQFF
size: .; V: TRBV3-1/TRBV3-2; length: 16; J: TRBJ2-5; D: TRBD2; DNA: TGTGCCAGCAGCCCGATCGGGACTAGTCCCCAAGAGACCCAGTACTTC; CDR3: CASSPIGTSPQETQYF
size: .; V: TRBV5-1; length: 15; J: TRBJ2-1; D: TRBD2; DNA: TGCGCCAGCAGCTATCAAACTAGCGGGAAGGGTGAGCAGTTCTTC; CDR3: CASSYQTSGKGEQFF
size: .; V: TRBV7-8; length: 16; J: TRBJ2-1; D: TRBD1; DNA: TGTGCCAGCAGCCAGAACTTGGGACAGGGAAGGAATGAGCAGTTCTTC; CDR3: CASSQNLGQGRNEQFF
size: .; V: TRBV7-9; length: 15; J: TRBJ2-7; D: .; DNA: TGTGCCAGCAGCTTAAGTGTACCTCCCAGGGACGAGCAGTACTTC; CDR3: CASSLSVPPRDEQYF
size: .; V: TRBV7-6; length: 17; J: TRBJ1-4; D: .; DNA: TGTGCCAGCAGCCCCGACAGCCGGAGCCCCCAGCGAGAAAAACTGTTTTTT; CDR3: CASSPDSRSPQREKLFF
size: .; V: TRBV7-2; length: 14; J: TRBJ2-5; D: .; DNA: TGTGCCAGCAGCTTATCCGGGAGTCGAGAGACCCAGTACTTC; CDR3: CASSLSGSRETQYF
size: .; V: TRBV9; length: 15; J: TRBJ1-6; D: TRBD1; DNA: TGTGCCAGCAGCGTAGATGGTCAGGGGGTATCACCCCTCCACTTT; CDR3: CASSVDGQGVSPLHF
size: .; V: TRBV6-1; length: 14; J: TRBJ2-5; D: .; DNA: TGTGCCAGCAGTGAAGCCAGATTCCAAGAGACCCAGTACTTC; CDR3: CASSEARFQETQYF
size: .; V: TRBV6-1; length: 14; J: TRBJ1-1; D: .; DNA: TGTGCCAGCAGTGAACGGCAGGCCCTCACTGAAGCTTTCTTT; CDR3: CASSERQALTEAFF
size: once; V: TRBV10-3; length: 14; J: TRBJ2-3; D: TRBD2; DNA: TGTGCCATCAGTGAGGGACTAGCCACAGATACGCAGTATTTT; CDR3: CAISEGLATDTQYF
size: .; V: TRBV2; length: 17; J: TRBJ1-6; D: TRBD1; DNA: TGTGCCAGCAACCGGGACGCGGGACAGGGAGTTTGGTCACCCCTCCACTTT; CDR3: CASNRDAGQGVWSPLHF
size: .; V: TRBV15; length: 15; J: TRBJ1-6; D: TRBD1; DNA: TGTGCCACCAGTCGAGGGACAGGGGATAATTCACCCCTCCACTTT; CDR3: CATSRGTGDNSPLHF
size: .; V: TRBV4-3; length: 16; J: TRBJ2-1; D: .; DNA: TGCGCCAGCAGCCAAGAGAGGACAGACCTATACAATGAGCAGTTCTTC; CDR3: CASSQERTDLYNEQFF
size: .; V: TRBV5-1; length: 14; J: TRBJ2-3; D: TRBD2; DNA: TGCGCCAGCAGCTTCCAGCGGGAGTCAGATACGCAGTATTTT; CDR3: CASSFQRESDTQYF
size: .; V: TRBV11-2; length: 16; J: TRBJ2-1; D: .; DNA: TGTGCCAGCAGCGTTCGGGACTCAAGCTCCTACAATGAGCAGTTCTTC; CDR3: CASSVRDSSSYNEQFF
size: .; V: TRBV9; length: 13; J: TRBJ1-1; D: .; DNA: TGTGCCAGCAGCGTAGGGTCAGGGCCTGAAGCTTTCTTT; CDR3: CASSVGSGPEAFF
size: .; V: TRBV5-1; length: 14; J: TRBJ1-2; D: TRBD1; DNA: TGCGCCAGCAGCCGAGGACAGGGGGTGTTTGGCTACACCTTC; CDR3: CASSRGQGVFGYTF
size: .; V: TRBV5-1; length: 15; J: TRBJ1-1; D: .; DNA: TGCGCCAGCAGCTTAGATCCGGGACTAGGGACTGAAGCTTTCTTT; CDR3: CASSLDPGLGTEAFF
size: .; V: TRBV7-2; length: 15; J: TRBJ2-5; D: TRBD1; DNA: TGTGCCAGCAGCCGCCTGGGACAGCCTCGGGAGACCCAGTACTTC; CDR3: CASSRLGQPRETQYF
size: once; V: TRBV14; length: 18; J: TRBJ2-5; D: TRBD2; DNA: TGTGCCAGCAGCCAAGATCGTCTAGCGGGAGCACTCCAAGAGACCCAGTACTTC; CDR3: CASSQDRLAGALQETQYF
size: few; V: TRBV24-1; length: 14; J: TRBJ2-3; D: .; DNA: TGTGCCACCAAAGGACCGCGGTGGGAGGATACGCAGTATTTT; CDR3: CATKGPRWEDTQYF
size: .; V: TRBV5-4; length: 14; J: TRBJ2-3; D: TRBD1; DNA: TGTGCCAGCAGGACGGACAGGGGGGCAGATACGCAGTATTTT; CDR3: CASRTDRGADTQYF
size: .; V: TRBV6-5; length: 15; J: TRBJ2-7; D: TRBD1; DNA: TGTGCCAGCAGCCTTGGGACAGCCAGCTCCTACGAGCAGTACTTC; CDR3: CASSLGTASSYEQYF
size: .; V: TRBV6-2/TRBV6-3; length: 16; J: TRBJ2-7; D: TRBD2; DNA: TGTGCCAGCAGTTACGGGGCTAGCGGGCAAACCTACGAGCAGTACTTC; CDR3: CASSYGASGQTYEQYF
size: .; V: TRBV12-5; length: 13; J: TRBJ1-1; D: .; DNA: TGTGCTAGTGCTCTACCCCCCGGCACTGAAGCTTTCTTT; CDR3: CASALPPGTEAFF
size: .; V: TRBV2; length: 13; J: TRBJ1-2; D: TRBD1; DNA: TGTGCCAGCAGTGGACAGGGCATCTCTGGCTACACCTTC; CDR3: CASSGQGISGYTF
size: .; V: TRBV13; length: 15; J: TRBJ2-7; D: .; DNA: TGTGCCAGCAGCTTAACGGGGGTTGAGGGCTACGAGCAGTACTTC; CDR3: CASSLTGVEGYEQYF
size: .; V: TRBV5-4; length: 15; J: TRBJ2-7; D: TRBD1; DNA: TGTGCCAGCAGCTCGGACAGGGTACTGAGTCCCGAGCAGTACTTC; CDR3: CASSSDRVLSPEQYF
size: few; V: TRBV12-3/TRBV12-4; length: 13; J: TRBJ1-5; D: TRBD1; DNA: TGTGCCAGCAGCCGACAGGGTAGTCAGCCCCAGCATTTT; CDR3: CASSRQGSQPQHF
size: .; V: TRBV4-1; length: 13; J: TRBJ2-3; D: .; DNA: TGCGCCAGCAGCCAAGATAACACAGATACGCAGTATTTT; CDR3: CASSQDNTDTQYF
size: .; V: TRBV15; length: 13; J: TRBJ1-2; D: .; DNA: TGTGCCACCAGCAGAGTGGTGGCTGGCGGCTACACCTTC; CDR3: CATSRVVAGGYTF
size: once; V: TRBV5-8; length: 14; J: TRBJ1-5; D: TRBD1; DNA: TGTGCCAGCAGCTCCGGGACAGAAGGACAGCCCCAGCATTTT; CDR3: CASSSGTEGQPQHF
size: .; V: TRBV2; length: 16; J: TRBJ1-2; D: TRBD1; DNA: TGTGCCAGCAGTGAAGAAGCGGCAGGGGGATTGTATGGCTACACCTTC; CDR3: CASSEEAAGGLYGYTF
size: few; V: TRBV2; length: 17; J: TRBJ1-1; D: .; DNA: TGTGCCAGCAGTGAAGCGCTTTTTGGCGGAATGAACACTGAAGCTTTCTTT; CDR3: CASSEALFGGMNTEAFF
size: .; V: TRBV29-1; length: 11; J: TRBJ1-2; D: .; DNA: TGCAGCGTTGCGAGGGGAGGTGGCTACACCTTC; CDR3: CSVARGGGYTF
size: .; V: TRBV30; length: 13; J: TRBJ1-6; D: .; DNA: TGTGCCTGGGGGGCCAACCGCAGGGGTGAGGTCCACTTT; CDR3: CAWGANRRGEVHF
size: .; V: TRBV18; length: 20; J: TRBJ1-5; D: TRBD1; DNA: TGTGCCAGCTCATCCATTGGGGGGACAGGGAGCCCGGCGGGCAATCAGCCCCAGCATTTT; CDR3: CASSSIGGTGSPAGNQPQHF
size: .; V: TRBV10-1; length: 18; J: TRBJ2-3; D: TRBD2; DNA: TGCGCCAGCAGTGGGACGCCGTTTGTTAGCGGGAGCACAGATACGCAGTATTTT; CDR3: CASSGTPFVSGSTDTQYF
size: .; V: TRBV12-3/TRBV12-4; length: 13; J: TRBJ2-7; D: .; DNA: TGTGCCAGCAGTCTAACAGGGAACGGTGAGCAGTACTTC; CDR3: CASSLTGNGEQYF
size: .; V: TRBV5-1; length: 13; J: TRBJ2-5; D: .; DNA: TGCGCCAGCAGTGAGGGCCTCCAAGAGACCCAGTACTTC; CDR3: CASSEGLQETQYF
size: .; V: TRBV2; length: 16; J: TRBJ2-1; D: TRBD2; DNA: TGTGCCAGCAGTGAATGGCGGGGGATTTCCTACAATGAGCAGTTCTTC; CDR3: CASSEWRGISYNEQFF
size: .; V: TRBV20-1; length: 11; J: TRBJ2-3; D: .; DNA: TGCAGTGCTATGGGGCCTGGTATGCAGTATTTT; CDR3: CSAMGPGMQYF
size: .; V: TRBV2; length: 14; J: TRBJ1-1; D: .; DNA: TGTGCCAGCAGGGACAGAGCTCTGAACACTGAAGCTTTCTTT; CDR3: CASRDRALNTEAFF
size: .; V: TRBV7-9; length: 15; J: TRBJ2-3; D: .; DNA: TGTGCCAGCAGCTTATTTGCGGATCTCACAGATACGCAGTATTTT; CDR3: CASSLFADLTDTQYF
size: once; V: TRBV7-2; length: 15; J: TRBJ2-7; D: .; DNA: TGTGCCAGCAGGACCCCCGGATCAGGGTCCTACGAGCAGTACTTC; CDR3: CASRTPGSGSYEQYF
size: .; V: TRBV27; length: 13; J: TRBJ1-1; D: .; DNA: TGTGCCAGCAGTTTACAGGAAAACACTGAAGCTTTCTTT; CDR3: CASSLQENTEAFF
size: .; V: TRBV30; length: 13; J: TRBJ2-7; D: .; DNA: TGTGCCTGGAGTAGAAGGGGCCCCTACGAGCAGTACTTC; CDR3: CAWSRRGPYEQYF
size: few; V: TRBV4-3; length: 15; J: TRBJ1-2; D: .; DNA: TGCGCCAGCAGCCAAGCCTACCCAGGGGCAGATGGCTACACCTTC; CDR3: CASSQAYPGADGYTF